This T cell receptor (beta chain) was sequenced for a study of T-cell memory formation after mild COVID-19. Trimming cost V 6 bases and J 0 bases; bases outside gene matches: 2. CDR1 and CDR2 from the germline V gene are SGHTA and FQGNSA. The CDR3 length is 16 residues. TCRdb itself ran the 5' RACE reads through MiXCR, one entry per CDR3 protein. The repertoire includes about 600,000 distinct CDR3 sequences, roughly 20% of them detected once, and 7.5% to 9.5% sits in the top ten. Sequenced material: PBMCs or a T cell subset sorted from them (not recorded which). The receptor comes from an adult woman who had mild COVID-19 (a few samples of this study predate the infection). Cell type and time point are not known. The J gene is TRBJ2-2, the V gene TRBV7-2; TRBD2 matches at 12 bases. The DNA for the CDR3 is TGTGCCAGCAGAAGACTAGCGGGAGCGAACACCGGGGAGCTGTTTTTT. The encoded protein is CASRRLAGANTGELFF.